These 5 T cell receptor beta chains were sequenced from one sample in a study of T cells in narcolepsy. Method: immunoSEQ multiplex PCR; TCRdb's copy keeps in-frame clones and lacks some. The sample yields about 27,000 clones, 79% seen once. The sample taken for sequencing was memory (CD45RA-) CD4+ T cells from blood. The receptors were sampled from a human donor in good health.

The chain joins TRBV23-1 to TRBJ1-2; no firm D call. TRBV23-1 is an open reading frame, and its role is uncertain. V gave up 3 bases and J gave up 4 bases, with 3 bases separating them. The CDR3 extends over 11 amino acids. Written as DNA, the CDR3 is TGCGCCAGCAGTCACGGCTATGGCTACACCTTC. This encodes CASSHGYGYTF.

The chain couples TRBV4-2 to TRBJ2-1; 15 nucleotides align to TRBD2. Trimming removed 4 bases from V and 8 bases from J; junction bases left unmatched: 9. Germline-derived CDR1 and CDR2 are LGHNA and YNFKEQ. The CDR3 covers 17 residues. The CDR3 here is CASSRTSGRGALDEQFF. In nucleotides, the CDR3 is TGTGCCAGCAGCCGGACTAGCGGGAGGGGGGCACTGGATGAGCAGTTCTTC.

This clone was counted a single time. CDR3 residues: CASSYGSDMNTEAFF. CDR3 sequence (DNA): TGTGCCAGCAGTTACGGTTCAGATATGAACACTGAAGCTTTCTTT. The V call is TRBV6-5, the J call TRBJ1-1, with D unclear. V lost 2 bases, J lost 0 bases, and 10 bases lay in between. From germline, CDR1 is MNHEY and CDR2 SVGAGI. CDR3 length: 15 residues.

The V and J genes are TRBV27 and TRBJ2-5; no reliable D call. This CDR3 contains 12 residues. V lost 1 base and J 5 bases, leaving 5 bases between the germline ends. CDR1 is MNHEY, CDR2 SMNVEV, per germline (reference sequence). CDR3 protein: CASSLLGETQYF. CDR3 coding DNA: TGTGCCAGCAGTTTATTGGGGGAGACCCAGTACTTC.

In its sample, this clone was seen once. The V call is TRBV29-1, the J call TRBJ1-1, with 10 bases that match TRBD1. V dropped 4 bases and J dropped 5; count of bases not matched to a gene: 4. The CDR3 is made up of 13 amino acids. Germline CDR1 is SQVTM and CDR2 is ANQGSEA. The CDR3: CSVADRGLTEAFF. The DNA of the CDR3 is TGCAGCGTTGCAGACAGGGGGCTGACTGAAGCTTTCTTT.